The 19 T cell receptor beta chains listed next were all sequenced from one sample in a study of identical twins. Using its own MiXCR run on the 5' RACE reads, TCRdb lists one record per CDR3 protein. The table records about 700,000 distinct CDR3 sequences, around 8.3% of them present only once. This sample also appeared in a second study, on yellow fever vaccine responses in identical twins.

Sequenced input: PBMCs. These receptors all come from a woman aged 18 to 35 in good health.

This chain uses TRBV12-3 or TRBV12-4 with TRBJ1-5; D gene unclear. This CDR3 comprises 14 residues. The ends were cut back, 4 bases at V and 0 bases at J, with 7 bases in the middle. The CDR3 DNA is TGTGCCAGCAGTTCATACAGTAGCAATCAGCCCCAGCATTTT. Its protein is CASSSYSSNQPQHF.

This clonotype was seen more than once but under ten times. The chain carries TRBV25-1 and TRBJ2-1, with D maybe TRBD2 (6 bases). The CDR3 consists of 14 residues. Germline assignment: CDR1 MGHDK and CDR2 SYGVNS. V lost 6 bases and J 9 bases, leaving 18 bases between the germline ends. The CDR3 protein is CASSVLGGASEQFF. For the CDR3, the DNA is TGTGCCAGCAGCGTTCTAGGAGGGGCGAGTGAGCAGTTCTTC. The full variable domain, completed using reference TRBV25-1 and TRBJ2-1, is EADIYQTPRYLVIGTGKKITLECSQTMGHDKMYWYQQDPGMELHLIHYSYGVNSTEKGDLSSESTVSRIRTEHFPLTLESARPSHTSQYLCASSVLGGASEQFFGPGTRLTVL.

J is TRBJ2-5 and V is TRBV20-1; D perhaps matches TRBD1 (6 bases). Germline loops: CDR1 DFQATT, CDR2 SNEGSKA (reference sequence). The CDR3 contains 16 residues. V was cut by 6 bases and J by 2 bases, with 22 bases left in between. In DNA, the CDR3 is TGCAGTGCCACCAGCAGCCAGGGGAGATCTCAAGAGACCCAGTACTTC. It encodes CSATSSQGRSQETQYF.

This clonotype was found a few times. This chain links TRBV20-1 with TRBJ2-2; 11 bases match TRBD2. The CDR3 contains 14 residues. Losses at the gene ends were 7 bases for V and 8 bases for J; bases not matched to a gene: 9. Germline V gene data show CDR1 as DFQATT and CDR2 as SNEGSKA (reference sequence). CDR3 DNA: TGCAGTGTAGAGCCCGGGACTAGCGGAGGGGAGCTGTTTTTT. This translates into CSVEPGTSGGELFF.

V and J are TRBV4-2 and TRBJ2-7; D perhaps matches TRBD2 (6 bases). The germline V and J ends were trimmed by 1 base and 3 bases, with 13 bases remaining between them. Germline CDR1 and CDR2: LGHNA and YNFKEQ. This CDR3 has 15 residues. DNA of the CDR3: TGTGCCAGCAGCCAAGGGGTGGAGGGTCGCTACGAGCAGTACTTC. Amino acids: CASSQGVEGRYEQYF.

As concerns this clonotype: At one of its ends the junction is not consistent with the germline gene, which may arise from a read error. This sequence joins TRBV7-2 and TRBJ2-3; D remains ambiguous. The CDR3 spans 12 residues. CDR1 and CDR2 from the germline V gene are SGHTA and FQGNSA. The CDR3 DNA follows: TGTGCCAGCAGCCAGAACGGAGATACGAAGTATTTT. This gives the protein CASSQNGDTKYF.

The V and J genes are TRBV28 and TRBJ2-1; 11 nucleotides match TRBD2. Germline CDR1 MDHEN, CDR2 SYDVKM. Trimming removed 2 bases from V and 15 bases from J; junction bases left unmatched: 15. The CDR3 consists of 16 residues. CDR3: CASSLTEGLAGGAAFF. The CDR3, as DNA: TGTGCCAGCAGTTTAACCGAGGGCCTAGCGGGAGGAGCCGCGTTCTTC.

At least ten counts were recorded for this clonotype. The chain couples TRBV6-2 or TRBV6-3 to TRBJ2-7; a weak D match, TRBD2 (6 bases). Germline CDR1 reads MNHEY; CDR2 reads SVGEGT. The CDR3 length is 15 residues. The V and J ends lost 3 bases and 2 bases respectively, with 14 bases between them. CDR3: CASSYGRDPTYEQYF. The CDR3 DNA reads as TGTGCCAGCAGTTATGGGCGGGACCCAACCTACGAGCAGTACTTC.

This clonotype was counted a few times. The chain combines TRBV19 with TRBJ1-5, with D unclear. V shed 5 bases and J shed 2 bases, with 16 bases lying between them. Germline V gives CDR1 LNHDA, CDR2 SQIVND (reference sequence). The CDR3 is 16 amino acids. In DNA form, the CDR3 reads TGTGCCAGTAGTCCCCAAGGGATTCGGGGCAATCAGCCCCAGCATTTT. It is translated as CASSPQGIRGNQPQHF.

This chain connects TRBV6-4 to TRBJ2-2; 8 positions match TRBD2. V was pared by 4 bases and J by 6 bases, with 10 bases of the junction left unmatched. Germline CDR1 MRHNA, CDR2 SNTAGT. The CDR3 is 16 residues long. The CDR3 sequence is CASSANSGGGPGELFF. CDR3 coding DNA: TGTGCCAGCAGTGCCAACTCCGGGGGGGGGCCCGGGGAGCTGTTTTTT.

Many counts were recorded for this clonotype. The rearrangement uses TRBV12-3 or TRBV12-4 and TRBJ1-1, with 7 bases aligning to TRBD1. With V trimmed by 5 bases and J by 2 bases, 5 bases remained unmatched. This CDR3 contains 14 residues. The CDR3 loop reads CASSTDRTNTEAFF. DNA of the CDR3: TGTGCCAGCAGTACGGACAGGACCAACACTGAAGCTTTCTTT.

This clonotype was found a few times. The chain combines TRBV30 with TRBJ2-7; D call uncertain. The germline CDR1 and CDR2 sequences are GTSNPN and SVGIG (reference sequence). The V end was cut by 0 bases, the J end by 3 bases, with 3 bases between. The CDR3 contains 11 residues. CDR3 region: CAWSVDYEQYF. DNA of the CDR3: TGTGCCTGGAGTGTTGACTACGAGCAGTACTTC.

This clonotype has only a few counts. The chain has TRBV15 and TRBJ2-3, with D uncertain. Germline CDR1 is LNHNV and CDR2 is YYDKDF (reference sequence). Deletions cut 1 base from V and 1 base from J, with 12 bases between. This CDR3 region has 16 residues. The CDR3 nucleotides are TGTGCCACCAGCAGAGGGGGTAGCCTCGGCACAGATACGCAGTATTTT. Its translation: CATSRGGSLGTDTQYF.

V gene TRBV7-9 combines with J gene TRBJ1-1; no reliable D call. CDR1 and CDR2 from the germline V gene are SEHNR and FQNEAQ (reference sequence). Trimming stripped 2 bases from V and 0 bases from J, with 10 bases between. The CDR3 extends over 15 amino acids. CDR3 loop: CASSLLREMNTEAFF. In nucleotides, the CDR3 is TGTGCCAGCAGCTTACTTAGGGAAATGAACACTGAAGCTTTCTTT.

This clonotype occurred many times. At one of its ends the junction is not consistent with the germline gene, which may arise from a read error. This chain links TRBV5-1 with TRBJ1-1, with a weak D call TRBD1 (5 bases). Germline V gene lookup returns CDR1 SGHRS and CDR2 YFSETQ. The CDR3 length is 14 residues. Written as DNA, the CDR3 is TGTGCCAGCAGTTTAAGGGGAGGGAACACTGAAGCTTTCTTT. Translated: CASSLRGGNTEAFF.

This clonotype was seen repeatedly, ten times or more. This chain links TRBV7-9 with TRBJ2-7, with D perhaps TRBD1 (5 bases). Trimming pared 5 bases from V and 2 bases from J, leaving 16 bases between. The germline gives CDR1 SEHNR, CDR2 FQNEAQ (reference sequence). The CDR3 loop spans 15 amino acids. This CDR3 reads CASSATVQHTYEQYF. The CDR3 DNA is TGTGCCAGCAGCGCGACAGTTCAGCACACCTACGAGCAGTACTTC.

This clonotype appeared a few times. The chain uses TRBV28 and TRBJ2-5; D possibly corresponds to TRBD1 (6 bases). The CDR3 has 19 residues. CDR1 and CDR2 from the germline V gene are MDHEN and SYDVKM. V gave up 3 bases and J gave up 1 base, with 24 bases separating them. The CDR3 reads CASSLSAGATKYLQETQYF. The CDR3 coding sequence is TGTGCCAGCAGTTTGTCAGCAGGGGCCACGAAGTACCTCCAAGAGACCCAGTACTTC.

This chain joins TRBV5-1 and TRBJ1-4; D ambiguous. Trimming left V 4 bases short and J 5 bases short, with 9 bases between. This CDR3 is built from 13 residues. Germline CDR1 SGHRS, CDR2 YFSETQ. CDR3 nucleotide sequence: TGCGCCAGCAGCCTTAAATTAAATGAAAAACTGTTTTTT. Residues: CASSLKLNEKLFF.

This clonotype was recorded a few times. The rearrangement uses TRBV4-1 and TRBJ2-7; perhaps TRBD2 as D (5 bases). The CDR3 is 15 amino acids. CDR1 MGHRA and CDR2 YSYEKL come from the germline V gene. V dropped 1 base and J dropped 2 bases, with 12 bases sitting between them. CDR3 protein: CASSQGTATTYEQYF. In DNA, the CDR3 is TGCGCCAGCAGCCAAGGAACGGCGACTACCTACGAGCAGTACTTC.